Listed below are T cell receptor beta chains from one sample, sequenced in a study of T cells after yellow fever vaccination. One entry per CDR3 protein, called by TCRdb with MiXCR from the 5' RACE reads. The sample includes hundreds of thousands of distinct CDR3 sequences, approximately 21% of them seen just once. Specimen: PBMCs, collected 15 days after the yellow fever booster vaccination. The receptor set was obtained from a man aged 30-40 years who received the YFV17D yellow fever vaccine. CDR3s include the opening cysteine and the closing phenylalanine or tryptophan. D genes are given only for firm matches. Clone size appears in some rows only: once, few, many, or a class for an expanded clone.

cdr3_aa: CASSPRGGMTYEQYF; cdr3_nt: TGTGCCAGCAGCCCGAGAGGGGGCATGACCTACGAGCAGTACTTC; d_call: TRBD1; clone_size: few; j_call: TRBJ2-7; v_call: TRBV7-9
cdr3_aa: CSAPRRGGADTQYF; cdr3_nt: TGCAGTGCTCCCCGGCGGGGAGGGGCAGATACGCAGTATTTT; d_call: TRBD2; clone_size: -; j_call: TRBJ2-3; v_call: TRBV20-1
cdr3_aa: CASSPLPGTAAYEQYF; cdr3_nt: TGTGCCAGCAGTCCCCTCCCCGGGACCGCGGCCTACGAGCAGTACTTC; d_call: -; clone_size: -; j_call: TRBJ2-7; v_call: TRBV28
cdr3_aa: CASSYEWSNEQFF; cdr3_nt: TGCGCCAGCAGCTATGAGTGGAGCAATGAGCAGTTCTTC; d_call: -; clone_size: -; j_call: TRBJ2-1; v_call: TRBV5-1
cdr3_aa: CASSFLGQGVTSYQETQYF; cdr3_nt: TGTGCCAGCAGCTTCCTCGGACAGGGGGTGACGTCGTACCAAGAGACCCAGTACTTC; d_call: TRBD1; clone_size: -; j_call: TRBJ2-5; v_call: TRBV11-2
cdr3_aa: CASSQDSVVGGRAGETQYF; cdr3_nt: TGCGCCAGCAGCCAAGATAGTGTTGTGGGCGGGAGGGCCGGAGAGACCCAGTACTTC; d_call: TRBD2; clone_size: few; j_call: TRBJ2-5; v_call: TRBV4-3
cdr3_aa: CASSLGPGLAGETQYF; cdr3_nt: TGTGCCAGCAGCCTAGGTCCGGGTCTAGCGGGAGAGACCCAGTACTTC; d_call: TRBD2; clone_size: -; j_call: TRBJ2-5; v_call: TRBV7-2
cdr3_aa: CAIRQGNNEQFF; cdr3_nt: TGTGCCATCAGACAGGGGAACAATGAGCAGTTCTTC; d_call: TRBD1; clone_size: -; j_call: TRBJ2-1; v_call: TRBV10-3
cdr3_aa: CASSILTGLYIQYF; cdr3_nt: TGTGCCAGCAGCATACTGACAGGGTTGTACATTCAGTACTTC; d_call: TRBD1; clone_size: few; j_call: TRBJ2-4; v_call: TRBV5-6
cdr3_aa: CASRFLDEYNEQFF; cdr3_nt: TGTGCCAGCAGATTCCTGGACGAGTACAATGAGCAGTTCTTC; d_call: -; clone_size: few; j_call: TRBJ2-1; v_call: TRBV6-1
cdr3_aa: CASTQGVNQPQHF; cdr3_nt: TGTGCCAGCACACAGGGTGTGAATCAGCCCCAGCATTTT; d_call: -; clone_size: -; j_call: TRBJ1-5; v_call: TRBV2
cdr3_aa: CSASLYPGLAASYEQYF; cdr3_nt: TGCAGTGCTAGTTTGTATCCCGGACTAGCGGCCTCCTACGAGCAGTACTTC; d_call: TRBD2; clone_size: -; j_call: TRBJ2-7; v_call: TRBV20-1
cdr3_aa: CASSYRGPEKLFF; cdr3_nt: TGTGCCAGCAGTTACAGGGGGCCTGAAAAACTGTTTTTT; d_call: TRBD1; clone_size: few; j_call: TRBJ1-4; v_call: TRBV6-6
cdr3_aa: CSARDQREVQETQYF; cdr3_nt: TGCAGTGCTAGAGATCAGCGGGAGGTCCAAGAGACCCAGTACTTC; d_call: TRBD2; clone_size: few; j_call: TRBJ2-5; v_call: TRBV20-1
cdr3_aa: CASSLTGDHYGYTF; cdr3_nt: TGTGCCAGCAGTTTGACAGGGGATCACTATGGCTACACCTTC; d_call: TRBD1; clone_size: -; j_call: TRBJ1-2; v_call: TRBV12-3/TRBV12-4
cdr3_aa: CASSLVSGGHYEQYF; cdr3_nt: TGTGCCAGCAGCTTAGTTAGCGGGGGGCACTACGAGCAGTACTTC; d_call: TRBD2; clone_size: -; j_call: TRBJ2-7; v_call: TRBV7-9
cdr3_aa: CASSQGGGRQGFF; cdr3_nt: TGTGCCAGCAGCCAAGGAGGCGGGAGGCAAGGGTTCTTC; d_call: TRBD2; clone_size: -; j_call: TRBJ2-1; v_call: TRBV3-1
cdr3_aa: CAWSVRLGGWDEQFF; cdr3_nt: TGTGCCTGGAGTGTAAGGTTGGGAGGATGGGATGAGCAGTTCTTC; d_call: -; clone_size: once; j_call: TRBJ2-1; v_call: TRBV30
cdr3_aa: CAWSVNPGQPQHF; cdr3_nt: TGTGCCTGGAGTGTTAACCCGGGGCAGCCCCAGCATTTT; d_call: -; clone_size: -; j_call: TRBJ1-5; v_call: TRBV30
cdr3_aa: CASSPLATQNTGELFF; cdr3_nt: TGTGCCAGCTCACCCCTAGCAACACAGAACACCGGGGAGCTGTTTTTT; d_call: -; clone_size: few; j_call: TRBJ2-2; v_call: TRBV18
cdr3_aa: CASRSGTSRGEQYF; cdr3_nt: TGTGCCAGCCGGTCCGGGACTAGCAGAGGGGAGCAGTACTTC; d_call: TRBD2; clone_size: -; j_call: TRBJ2-7; v_call: TRBV7-9
cdr3_aa: CATSRGPVDNEQFF; cdr3_nt: TGTGCCACCAGCAGAGGACCGGTAGACAATGAGCAGTTCTTC; d_call: -; clone_size: -; j_call: TRBJ2-1; v_call: TRBV15
cdr3_aa: CASSHLVGGTNTGELFF; cdr3_nt: TGCGCCAGCAGCCATCTCGTAGGCGGGACCAACACCGGGGAGCTGTTTTTT; d_call: -; clone_size: -; j_call: TRBJ2-2; v_call: TRBV4-3
cdr3_aa: CASSVDRSEQFF; cdr3_nt: TGTGCCAGCAGCGTAGACCGCAGCGAGCAGTTCTTC; d_call: -; clone_size: -; j_call: TRBJ2-1; v_call: TRBV9
cdr3_aa: CGSFYGGEQYF; cdr3_nt: TGCGGCAGTTTTTACGGCGGCGAGCAGTACTTC; d_call: -; clone_size: few; j_call: TRBJ2-7; v_call: TRBV29-1
cdr3_aa: CASSVLHRSSYEQYF; cdr3_nt: TGTGCCAGCAGCGTGCTACACAGGAGCTCCTACGAGCAGTACTTC; d_call: -; clone_size: -; j_call: TRBJ2-7; v_call: TRBV3-1
cdr3_aa: CASSLPSLNTEAFF; cdr3_nt: TGTGCCAGCAGCCTCCCATCTTTGAACACTGAAGCTTTCTTT; d_call: -; clone_size: -; j_call: TRBJ1-1; v_call: TRBV12-3/TRBV12-4
cdr3_aa: CASTKREGVNEQYF; cdr3_nt: TGTGCCAGCACCAAGCGGGAGGGCGTGAACGAGCAGTACTTC; d_call: TRBD2; clone_size: -; j_call: TRBJ2-7; v_call: TRBV6-2/TRBV6-3
cdr3_aa: CASSERRTSGFTGELFF; cdr3_nt: TGTGCCAGCAGTGAACGGAGGACTAGCGGGTTTACCGGGGAGCTGTTTTTT; d_call: TRBD2; clone_size: -; j_call: TRBJ2-2; v_call: TRBV6-1
cdr3_aa: CASKTGLAGETQYF; cdr3_nt: TGTGCCAGCAAGACGGGACTAGCGGGAGAGACCCAGTACTTC; d_call: TRBD2; clone_size: -; j_call: TRBJ2-5; v_call: TRBV27
cdr3_aa: CASYGPTRGFGEQFF; cdr3_nt: TGTGCCTCATACGGTCCTACTAGGGGATTTGGTGAGCAGTTCTTC; d_call: -; clone_size: -; j_call: TRBJ2-1; v_call: TRBV2
cdr3_aa: CASEMDSTVETQYF; cdr3_nt: TGTGCCAGCGAAATGGACTCAACCGTGGAGACCCAGTACTTC; d_call: -; clone_size: few; j_call: TRBJ2-5; v_call: TRBV6-1
cdr3_aa: CASSSISLLDSSTDTQYF; cdr3_nt: TGTGCCAGCAGTTCTATCTCCCTACTAGACTCTAGCACAGATACGCAGTATTTT; d_call: -; clone_size: once; j_call: TRBJ2-3; v_call: TRBV28
cdr3_aa: CSVGLAGVSNEQFF; cdr3_nt: TGCAGCGTTGGGCTAGCGGGAGTTAGCAATGAGCAGTTCTTC; d_call: TRBD2; clone_size: -; j_call: TRBJ2-1; v_call: TRBV29-1
cdr3_aa: CASSEGPGRGYTF; cdr3_nt: TGCGCCAGCAGTGAGGGCCCCGGTCGGGGCTACACCTTC; d_call: -; clone_size: few; j_call: TRBJ1-2; v_call: TRBV10-1
cdr3_aa: CSVDPGEGDYGYTF; cdr3_nt: TGCAGCGTTGATCCAGGGGAAGGGGACTATGGCTACACCTTC; d_call: -; clone_size: few; j_call: TRBJ1-2; v_call: TRBV29-1
cdr3_aa: CAISFRGNTGELFF; cdr3_nt: TGTGCCATCAGTTTTAGGGGGAACACCGGGGAGCTGTTTTTT; d_call: -; clone_size: -; j_call: TRBJ2-2; v_call: TRBV10-3
cdr3_aa: CASSPVHGKTNF; cdr3_nt: TGTGCCAGCAGTCCCGTCCACGGAAAGACGAATTTT; d_call: -; clone_size: -; j_call: TRBJ2-3; v_call: TRBV6-5
cdr3_aa: CSVDRGGEETQYF; cdr3_nt: TGCAGCGTTGACAGGGGAGGCGAAGAGACCCAGTACTTC; d_call: -; clone_size: few; j_call: TRBJ2-5; v_call: TRBV29-1
cdr3_aa: CATSNSLTRSDEQFF; cdr3_nt: TGTGCCACCAGTAACTCGTTGACTAGGAGCGATGAGCAGTTCTTC; d_call: -; clone_size: few; j_call: TRBJ2-1; v_call: TRBV24-1
cdr3_aa: CSAREGTSSTDTQYF; cdr3_nt: TGCAGTGCTAGAGAAGGGACTAGCTCGACCGATACGCAGTATTTT; d_call: TRBD2; clone_size: few; j_call: TRBJ2-3; v_call: TRBV20-1
cdr3_aa: CAIGGGEQFF; cdr3_nt: TGTGCCATCGGGGGTGGTGAGCAGTTCTTC; d_call: -; clone_size: -; j_call: TRBJ2-1; v_call: TRBV10-3
cdr3_aa: CASSLGAAANTGELFF; cdr3_nt: TGTGCCAGCTCACTCGGGGCAGCCGCGAACACCGGGGAGCTGTTTTTT; d_call: -; clone_size: -; j_call: TRBJ2-2; v_call: TRBV18
cdr3_aa: CATSRWAISGRAGNEQFF; cdr3_nt: TGTGCCACCAGCAGATGGGCAATAAGCGGGAGGGCCGGGAATGAGCAGTTCTTC; d_call: TRBD2; clone_size: -; j_call: TRBJ2-1; v_call: TRBV15
cdr3_aa: CASSSGSGFKNIQYF; cdr3_nt: TGCGCCAGCAGCTCCGGTTCGGGGTTCAAAAACATTCAGTACTTC; d_call: -; clone_size: few; j_call: TRBJ2-4; v_call: TRBV5-1
cdr3_aa: CAWTGQLNAGELFF; cdr3_nt: TGTGCCTGGACAGGGCAGTTGAACGCCGGGGAGCTGTTTTTT; d_call: TRBD1; clone_size: once; j_call: TRBJ2-2; v_call: TRBV25-1
cdr3_aa: CASSYPSGESYEQYF; cdr3_nt: TGTGCCAGCAGTTACCCCAGTGGGGAGAGCTACGAGCAGTACTTC; d_call: -; clone_size: few; j_call: TRBJ2-7; v_call: TRBV6-5
cdr3_aa: CASTGRGRGEETQYF; cdr3_nt: TGTGCCAGCACCGGCCGTGGCAGGGGCGAGGAGACCCAGTACTTC; d_call: -; clone_size: -; j_call: TRBJ2-5; v_call: TRBV12-3/TRBV12-4
cdr3_aa: CTSSQEGGGTGELFF; cdr3_nt: TGCACCAGCAGCCAAGAGGGTGGCGGGACCGGGGAGCTGTTTTTT; d_call: -; clone_size: -; j_call: TRBJ2-2; v_call: TRBV1
cdr3_aa: CASSKDPLREQYF; cdr3_nt: TGTGCCAGCAGTAAGGACCCCTTACGTGAGCAGTACTTC; d_call: -; clone_size: -; j_call: TRBJ2-7; v_call: TRBV27
cdr3_aa: CASSPVGTMNTEAFF; cdr3_nt: TGTGCCAGCAGCCCAGTCGGGACGATGAACACTGAAGCTTTCTTT; d_call: -; clone_size: -; j_call: TRBJ1-1; v_call: TRBV14
cdr3_aa: CASSLPGTSGRAGDTQYF; cdr3_nt: TGTGCCAGCAGCTTACCCGGGACTAGCGGGAGGGCGGGAGATACGCAGTATTTT; d_call: TRBD2; clone_size: -; j_call: TRBJ2-3; v_call: TRBV11-2
cdr3_aa: CASMLGDPNPSGYTF; cdr3_nt: TGTGCCAGCATGCTGGGCGATCCTAACCCCAGCGGCTACACCTTC; d_call: -; clone_size: -; j_call: TRBJ1-2; v_call: TRBV7-2
cdr3_aa: CASSLAQGMFTEAFF; cdr3_nt: TGTGCCAGCAGCTTAGCACAGGGGATGTTCACTGAAGCTTTCTTT; d_call: TRBD1; clone_size: -; j_call: TRBJ1-1; v_call: TRBV7-9
cdr3_aa: CATSRLEGKSSYNEQFF; cdr3_nt: TGTGCCACCAGCAGACTTGAAGGAAAGAGCTCCTACAATGAGCAGTTCTTC; d_call: -; clone_size: -; j_call: TRBJ2-1; v_call: TRBV15
cdr3_aa: CASSSLANTYNEQFF; cdr3_nt: TGTGCCAGCAGCTCACTAGCGAATACCTACAATGAGCAGTTCTTC; d_call: TRBD2; clone_size: -; j_call: TRBJ2-1; v_call: TRBV5-4